A single T cell receptor beta chain is shown here with its context. The record originates from a study of blood T cell repertoires in COVID-19. Overall study: Specimens from acute and convalescent COVID-19 originated in the United States, Italy and Spain. The cDNA or gDNA used as material had been derived from T cells, B-cell-depleted T cells, or PBMCs.

Germline V gene lookup returns CDR1 SGHDN and CDR2 FVKESK. V lost 4 bases, J lost 2 bases, and 9 bases stayed unmatched. The CDR3 is 16 residues long. In the source study's methods: Amplified reference gene primers provided the basis for estimating nucleated cell counts. Profiled with immunoSEQ multiplex PCR; TCRdb holds only in-frame clones, not every one. That table is the source of V, J and clone size, and D and trimming were worked out from the DNA. The repertoire holds 240,000 or so clones, with about 83% as singletons. The sample was peripheral blood. The TCR comes from a man at least 80 years old with acute or convalescent COVID-19. V usage is TRBV14 and J usage is TRBJ2-3; TRBD2 aligns across 7 bases. CDR3 nucleotide sequence: TGTGCCAGCAGCCCCCTAGCGGTATCTTCCACAGATACGCAGTATTTT. Translation gives CASSPLAVSSTDTQYF.